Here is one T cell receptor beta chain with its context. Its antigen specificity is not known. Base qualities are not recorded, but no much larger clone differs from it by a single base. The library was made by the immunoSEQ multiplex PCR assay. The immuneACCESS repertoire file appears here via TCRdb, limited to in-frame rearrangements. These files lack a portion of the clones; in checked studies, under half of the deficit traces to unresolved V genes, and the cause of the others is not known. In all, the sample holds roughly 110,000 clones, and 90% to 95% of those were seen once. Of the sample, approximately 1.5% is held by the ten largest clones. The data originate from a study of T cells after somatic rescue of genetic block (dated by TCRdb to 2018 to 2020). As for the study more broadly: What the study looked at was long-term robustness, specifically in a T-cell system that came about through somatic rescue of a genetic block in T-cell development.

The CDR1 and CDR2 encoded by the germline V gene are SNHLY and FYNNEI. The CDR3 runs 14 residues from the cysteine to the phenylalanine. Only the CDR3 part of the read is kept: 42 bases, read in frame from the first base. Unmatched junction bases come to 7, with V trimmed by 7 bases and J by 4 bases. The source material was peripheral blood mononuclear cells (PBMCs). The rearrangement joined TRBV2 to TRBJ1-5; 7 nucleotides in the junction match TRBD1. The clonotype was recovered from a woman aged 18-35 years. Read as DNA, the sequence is TGTGCCAGCACCCCGACAGGGCAAAATCAGCCCCAGCATTTT. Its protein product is CASTPTGQNQPQHF.